The source of this TCR beta chain is a study of shared clonotypes between healthy human individuals. Study observations and caveats: What naive subsets generally showed was a larger estimated richness than memory subsets showed.

All of the donors resided in Nashville, Tennessee, and each was a Caucasian adult. Naive CD4+ cells were CD45RA-selected; the remaining cells were memory. A word on this clone: Its antigen is currently unknown.

The CDR3 runs to 10 residues. The V end lost 5 bases, the J end lost 6 bases, and 4 bases lay between the germline ends. Germline V gene sequence: CDR1 MNHNS, CDR2 SASEGT. Roughly 200 ng DNA, around 30,000 T cell genomes, went into each sorted-subset replicate PCR. This table comes from immunoSEQ multiplex PCR, and its TCRdb copy is limited to in-frame clones, with some not included. This table has 2 million to 3 million clones, over 85% appearing once. The V call is TRBV6-1, the J call TRBJ1-2, with D unresolved. Material: naive CD4+ T cells from PBMCs. Subset reported: CD45RA+ positively selected. The sequence was collected from a man between 18 and 35 years old in good health. Some clones in this sample may be carry-over from other donors' samples. DNA of the CDR3: TGTGCCAGCAGTTCGAATGGCTACACCTTC. This sequence encodes CASSSNGYTF.